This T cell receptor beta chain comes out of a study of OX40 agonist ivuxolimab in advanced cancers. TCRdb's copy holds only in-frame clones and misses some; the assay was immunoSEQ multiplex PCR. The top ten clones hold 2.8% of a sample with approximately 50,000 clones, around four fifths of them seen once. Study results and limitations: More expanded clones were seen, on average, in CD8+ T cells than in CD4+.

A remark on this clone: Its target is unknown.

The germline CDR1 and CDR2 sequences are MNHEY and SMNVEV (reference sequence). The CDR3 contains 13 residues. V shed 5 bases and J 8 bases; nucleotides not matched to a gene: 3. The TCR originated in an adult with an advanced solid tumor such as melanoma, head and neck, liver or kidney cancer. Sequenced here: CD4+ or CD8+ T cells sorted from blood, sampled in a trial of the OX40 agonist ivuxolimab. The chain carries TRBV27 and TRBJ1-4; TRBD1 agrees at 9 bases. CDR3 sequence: CASSDGTGEKLFF. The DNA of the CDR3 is TGTGCCAGCAGTGACGGGACAGGGGAAAAACTGTTTTTT.